The 9 T cell receptor beta chains listed next were all sequenced from one sample in a study of T cell repertoires in cytomegalovirus infection. No antigen has been identified for these receptors. MiXCR was run by TCRdb on the reads, yielding one entry per CDR3 protein. Counted here are 900,000 to 950,000 distinct CDR3 sequences, around 29% occurring once; the ten biggest clones make up over 12%. Sequencing was performed on cultured CD8+ T cells from PBMCs, taken from culture after CMV antigen stimulation. The receptors originated from a human donor in good health (CMV status not recorded). Some clones in this sample may be carry-over from other donors' samples.

The chain uses TRBV2 and TRBJ2-7; a weak D match, TRBD2 (6 bases). Germline CDR1 reads SNHLY; CDR2 reads FYNNEI. This CDR3 has 10 amino acids. Trimming took off 8 bases at V and 6 bases at J, with 8 bases between the two ends. This CDR3 is CASGGAEQYV. The DNA for the CDR3 is TGTGCCAGCGGCGGGGCCGAGCAGTACGTC.

The CDR3 coding sequence is TGTGCCAGCAGTGAAAAGGGACAGGATTTCTATGGCTACACCTTC. It specifies CASSEKGQDFYGYTF. This chain links TRBV2 with TRBJ1-2, with 8 positions matching TRBD1. V lost 2 bases and J lost 4; bases outside the gene matches: 6. This CDR3 has 15 amino acids. Germline lookup yields CDR1 SNHLY and CDR2 FYNNEI.

Many counts were recorded for this clonotype. The J gene is TRBJ2-5, the V gene TRBV6-5; possibly TRBD1 or TRBD2 for D (6 bases each). Trimming removed 6 bases at V and 5 bases at J, with 13 bases between. CDR3 length: 13 residues. Germline values: CDR1 MNHEY, CDR2 SVGAGI. The CDR3 region is CASRPGAGETQYF. The CDR3 DNA sequence: TGTGCCAGCAGACCGGGGGCCGGGGAGACCCAGTACTTC.

This clonotype was detected only a few times. This rearrangement joins TRBV24-1 to TRBJ2-4; TRBD1 matches at 7 bases. V shed 4 bases and J 8 bases; nucleotides not matched to a gene: 10. This CDR3 has 15 amino acids. Germline lookup yields CDR1 KGHDR and CDR2 SFDVKD. The DNA for the CDR3 is TGTGCCACCAGTGAATATCGACAGGGTAGGGACATTCAGTACTTC. Its protein product is CATSEYRQGRDIQYF.

The chain uses TRBV13 and TRBJ1-1; D not resolved. Trimming took 0 bases from V and 7 from J, leaving 12 bases between them. Germline V gene lookup returns CDR1 PRHDT and CDR2 FYEKMQ (reference sequence). The CDR3 is 14 residues long. CDR3 in amino acids: CASSLGRRRGEAFF. The CDR3 DNA reads as TGTGCCAGCAGCTTAGGCCGGAGACGCGGTGAAGCTTTCTTT. The full variable domain, rest sourced from reference TRBV13 and TRBJ1-1, is AAGVIQSPRHLIKEKRETATLKCYPIPRHDTVYWYQQGPGQDPQFLISFYEKMQSDKGSIPDRFSAQQFSDYHSELNMSSLELGDSALYFCASSLGRRRGEAFFGQGTRLTVV.

Comments on this clonotype: A clone one base away is much larger, so this may be a read error. The genes are TRBV7-2 and TRBJ2-1; D could derive from TRBD1 or TRBD2 (5 bases each). This CDR3 comprises 16 residues. Germline assignment: CDR1 SGHTA and CDR2 FQGNSA. CDR3 in DNA: TGTGTCAGCAGCTTTAACGCCGGGACCCACAACAATGAGCAGTTCTTC. It codes for CVSSFNAGTHNNEQFF.

The sample holds many counts of this clonotype. The V call is TRBV7-8, the J call TRBJ1-1; 9 nucleotides align to TRBD1. Germline V gene data show CDR1 as SGHVS and CDR2 as FQNEAQ. This CDR3 is 15 amino acids long. V shed 1 base, J shed 6 bases, and the junction held 6 bases outside the gene matches. The CDR3 protein is CASSLDGDRDAEAFF. CDR3 DNA: TGTGCCAGCAGCTTAGATGGGGACAGGGACGCTGAAGCTTTCTTT.

As to this clonotype: Since a much larger clone is just one base distant, this may be a read error. This chain joins TRBV7-6 and TRBJ1-1; tentatively, D is TRBD1 (6 bases). CDR1 is SGHVS, CDR2 FNYEAQ, per germline. The CDR3 sequence is 15 residues long. V lost 5 bases to trimming and J lost 0 bases, with 13 bases between them. The chain's CDR3 is CASSGSTGLNTEAFF. The CDR3 bases are TGTGCCAGCAGCGGCTCGACAGGATTGAACACTGAAGCTTTCTTT. Using reference TRBV7-6 and TRBJ1-1 for the parts outside the CDR3, the full variable domain is GAGVSQSPRYKVTKRGQDVALRCDPISGHVSLYWYRQALGQGPEFLTYFNYEAQQDKSGLPNDRFSAERPEGSISTLTIQRTEQRDSAMYRCASSGSTGLNTEAFFGQGTRLTVV.

This clonotype has only a few counts. The chain uses TRBV7-9 and TRBJ1-2; TRBD1 might be the D (5 bases). This CDR3 is built from 13 residues. Trimming left V 2 bases short and J 8 bases short, with 12 bases between. Germline V CDR1 and CDR2: SEHNR, FQNEAQ (reference sequence). CDR3 nucleotides: TGTGCCAGCAGCTTAAGGGCAGGGATGGGCTACACCTTC. Translating gives CASSLRAGMGYTF.